Listed here are 2 T cell receptor beta chains from one sample, sequenced in a study of shared clonotypes between healthy human individuals. Clones were sequenced by immunoSEQ multiplex PCR, and TCRdb holds only the in-frame ones, with some missing. This sample has over a million clones, with around 97% found just once. The sample taken for sequencing was naive CD4+ T cells sorted from blood. Subset given: CD45RA+ positively selected. All receptors come from a man aged 25-40 years in good health.

The gene calls are TRBV5-1 and TRBJ2-1, with 7 bases that match TRBD2. The CDR3 consists of 15 residues. In germline, CDR1 is SGHRS, CDR2 YFSETQ. The V segment lost 3 bases and the J segment 6 bases; nucleotides outside the gene matches: 9. The CDR3 loop reads CASSSGLEDSNEQFF. CDR3 nucleotides: TGCGCCAGCAGCTCAGGACTAGAGGATTCCAATGAGCAGTTCTTC. Variable domain in full (rest from reference TRBV5-1 and TRBJ2-1): KAGVTQTPRYLIKTRGQQVTLSCSPISGHRSVSWYQQTPGQGLQFLFEYFSETQRNKGNFPGRFSGRQFSNSRSEMNVSTLELGDSALYLCASSSGLEDSNEQFFGPGTRLTVL.

This chain connects TRBV19 to TRBJ2-3; TRBD2 matches at 8 bases. With 3 bases clipped from V and 0 bases from J, the junction kept 5 bases outside the gene matches. This CDR3 spans 16 amino acids. CDR1 and CDR2 from the germline V gene are LNHDA and SQIVND (reference sequence). The CDR3, as DNA: TGTGCCAGTAGTATCCCCTCTAGCGGGAGCACAGATACGCAGTATTTT. It translates to CASSIPSSGSTDTQYF.